The 19 T cell receptor beta chains given below trace back to one sample, sequenced in a study of OX40 agonist ivuxolimab in advanced cancers. Only in-frame clones appear in the TCRdb table, and some are missing; sequencing was by immunoSEQ multiplex PCR. Of 60,000 to 85,000 clones listed, approximately 92% are singletons. Sequencing was performed on CD4+ or CD8+ T cells sorted from blood, taken in a trial of the OX40 agonist ivuxolimab. These receptors were taken from an adult with an advanced solid tumor such as melanoma, head and neck, liver or kidney cancer.

The J gene is TRBJ2-1, the V gene TRBV29-1; TRBD2 matches 8 bases. Trimming removed 7 bases from V and 6 bases from J; junction bases left unmatched: 8. Looked up from germline, CDR1 is SQVTM and CDR2 is ANQGSEA. The CDR3 extends over 13 amino acids. The CDR3 nucleotides are TGCAGCGCTGGGCTAGCGGGTTCCAATGAGCAGTTCTTC. Protein sequence: CSAGLAGSNEQFF.

The count of this clone is one. The genes are TRBV4-2 and TRBJ2-1, with a tentative D call TRBD2 (6 bases). The germline CDR1 and CDR2 sequences are LGHNA and YNFKEQ. The CDR3 contains 16 residues. Trimming stripped 3 bases from V and 4 bases from J, with 16 bases between. The CDR3 reads CASSQAGLSGYNEQFF. The CDR3, as DNA: TGTGCCAGCAGCCAGGCGGGGCTATCCGGTTACAATGAGCAGTTCTTC.

The V call is TRBV7-3, the J call TRBJ2-7; 7 positions match TRBD2. Germline V gene sequence: CDR1 SGHTA, CDR2 FQGTGA. The V and J ends lost 2 bases and 2 bases, in that order; junction bases with no gene match: 6. There are 15 residues in the CDR3. CDR3: CASSLVGRGPYEQYF. The CDR3 nucleotides are TGTGCCAGCAGCTTAGTGGGGAGGGGCCCCTACGAGCAGTACTTC.

This chain connects TRBV4-2 to TRBJ2-5; TRBD2 matches at 11 bases. The CDR3 consists of 16 residues. In germline, CDR1 is LGHNA, CDR2 YNFKEQ. Trimming at V came to 0 bases and at J to 2 bases, leaving 2 bases not matched to a gene. The CDR3: CASSQEPSGGQETQYF. The DNA of the CDR3 is TGTGCCAGCAGCCAAGAGCCTAGCGGGGGGCAAGAGACCCAGTACTTC.

V usage is TRBV19 and J usage is TRBJ1-2; 7 nucleotides agree with TRBD1. This CDR3 has 14 residues. After removal of 7 bases from V and 6 bases from J, the junction contained 11 bases not matched to a gene. The germline V gene has CDR1 LNHDA and CDR2 SQIVND (reference sequence). CDR3 nucleotides: TGTGCCAGTACCCCGGGACAGACGAGAGATGGCTACACCTTC. Its translation is CASTPGQTRDGYTF.

This chain links TRBV9 with TRBJ1-2; 7 positions agree with TRBD1. Germline loops: CDR1 SGDLS, CDR2 YYNGEE. The CDR3 is 12 residues long. Germline trimming cut 3 bases from V and 12 bases from J; bases unmatched to any gene: 8. As DNA, the CDR3 is TGTGCCAGCAGCGGACACAGGGGAGAGAACACCTTC. Translation: CASSGHRGENTF.

This clone was detected once. The chain employs TRBV4-2 and TRBJ2-7, with TRBD1 as a possible D gene (5 bases). The V end lost 0 bases, the J end lost 0 bases, and 9 bases lay between the germline ends. The CDR3 is 15 residues long. Germline loops: CDR1 LGHNA, CDR2 YNFKEQ. In nucleotides, the CDR3 is TGTGCCAGCAGCCAAGAGACAGATTCCTCCTACGAGCAGTACTTC. Translation gives CASSQETDSSYEQYF.

In DNA, the CDR3 is TGTGCCAGCAGTGAAGCCGGTGGGGCGGAGACCCAGTACTTC. It specifies CASSEAGGAETQYF. The chain carries TRBV6-1 and TRBJ2-5; a possible D gene is TRBD1 (5 bases). Germline values: CDR1 MNHNS, CDR2 SASEGT. V was trimmed by 0 bases and J by 5 bases, leaving 10 bases between them. CDR3 size: 14 residues.

The rearrangement links TRBV29-1 to TRBJ2-2; 10 bases line up with TRBD1. The CDR3 consists of 15 residues. V gave up 5 bases and J gave up 4 bases; unmatched junction bases: 7. The germline V gene encodes CDR1 SQVTM and CDR2 ANQGSEA. The CDR3 spells CSVYYDRGLTGELFF. The CDR3 DNA sequence: TGCAGCGTTTACTACGACAGGGGGCTCACCGGGGAGCTGTTTTTT.

This clone was counted a single time. The CDR3 sequence: CASSVGENQPQHF. CDR3 sequence (DNA): TGTGCCAGCAGCGTAGGGGAAAATCAGCCCCAGCATTTT. V and J are TRBV9 and TRBJ1-5; no clear D gene. Trimming shortened V by 0 bases and J by 4 bases, and 5 bases separated the two germline ends. Germline assignment: CDR1 SGDLS and CDR2 YYNGEE. CDR3 size: 13 residues.

The chain carries TRBV27 and TRBJ1-1, with D perhaps matching TRBD1 (5 bases). Germline-derived CDR1 and CDR2 are MNHEY and SMNVEV (reference sequence). This CDR3 is 15 amino acids long. V was cut by 0 bases and J by 4 bases, with 12 bases left in between. In nucleotides, the CDR3 is TGTGCCAGCAGTTTATCCAGGGAAGGGATCACTGAAGCTTTCTTT. It specifies CASSLSREGITEAFF.

The chain has TRBV13 and TRBJ2-1, with unresolved D. Germline V gene lookup returns CDR1 PRHDT and CDR2 FYEKMQ (reference sequence). The CDR3 runs 15 residues. Trimming removed 5 bases at V and 8 bases at J, with 19 bases between. The CDR3 DNA follows: TGTGCCAGCAGCGTCCCGTTGGACGGGCGCCATGAGCAGTTCTTC. It encodes CASSVPLDGRHEQFF.

As for this clone: In this CDR3 the conserved last residue, phenylalanine or tryptophan, is missing, so a read error is likely. It is unclear where the CDR3 begins or ends on the DNA, so no DNA is shown, and the CDR3 is as TCRdb lists it. V usage is TRBV4-3 and J usage is TRBJ2-7; the D segment call TRBD2 is taken from the table without a DNA check. The CDR3 length is 9 residues, termini included. The germline V gene has CDR1 LGHNA and CDR2 YSLEER. This CDR3 reads CASSQVDRG.

The chain uses TRBV19 and TRBJ1-5, with TRBD1 matching over 8 bases. Germline CDR1 is LNHDA and CDR2 is SQIVND (reference sequence). The J segment lost 4 bases and the V segment lost 5 bases, leaving 4 bases of the junction unmatched. This CDR3 contains 14 residues. CDR3: CASSPNRGNQPQHF. DNA for the CDR3: TGTGCCAGTAGTCCCAACAGGGGGAATCAGCCCCAGCATTTT.

The chain employs TRBV27 and TRBJ2-7; 7 bases line up with TRBD1. The junction had 8 bases not matched to a gene; V was cut back by 4 bases and J by 2 bases. The CDR3 has 15 residues. Germline values: CDR1 MNHEY, CDR2 SMNVEV (reference sequence). CDR3 protein: CASSSLIQGPYEQYF. Written as DNA, the CDR3 is TGTGCCAGCAGTTCGTTGATACAGGGGCCCTACGAGCAGTACTTC.

CDR3 amino acids: CASSEGDRVYYEQYF. The CDR3 region has the DNA TGTGCCAGCAGTGAAGGGGACAGGGTCTACTACGAGCAGTACTTC. The V gene is TRBV6-1, the J gene TRBJ2-7; 9 nucleotides line up with TRBD1. The CDR3 sequence is 15 residues long. Germline values: CDR1 MNHNS, CDR2 SASEGT. The V and J ends lost 1 base and 3 bases, in that order; junction bases with no gene match: 4.

The rearrangement links TRBV7-6 to TRBJ2-2; the D gene is possibly TRBD2 (6 bases). With 2 bases removed from V and 3 bases from J, the gap between germline ends came to 10 bases. Germline assignment: CDR1 SGHVS and CDR2 FNYEAQ. The CDR3 consists of 15 residues. The CDR3 coding sequence is TGTGCCAGCAGCTTATGGGGGGAGTACACCGGGGAGCTGTTTTTT. As protein: CASSLWGEYTGELFF.

The rearrangement uses TRBV29-1 and TRBJ1-1; D is unresolved. CDR1 is SQVTM, CDR2 ANQGSEA, per germline. Trimming left V 5 bases short and J 0 bases short, with 7 bases between. The CDR3 runs to 12 residues. CDR3 in amino acids: CSVRTMNTEAFF. The CDR3 DNA follows: TGCAGCGTTAGGACCATGAACACTGAAGCTTTCTTT.

The chain's CDR3 is CASSPFEGPLGNEQFF. The CDR3 DNA is TGTGCCAGCAGCCCCTTCGAGGGCCCGCTAGGTAATGAGCAGTTCTTC. This chain connects TRBV7-8 to TRBJ2-1; tentative D call: TRBD2 (5 bases). Germline CDR1 and CDR2: SGHVS and FQNEAQ. The V and J ends lost 5 bases and 7 bases respectively, with 21 bases between them. CDR3 size: 16 residues.